These 5 T cell receptor beta chains were sequenced from one sample in a study of T cell clonality in common variable immunodeficiency. Sequencing was performed with immunoSEQ multiplex PCR; in TCRdb, only in-frame clones are kept and a portion is missing. Captured here are about 81,000 clones, none seen once; the top ten comprise around 0.8%. Sequences were obtained from peripheral blood mononuclear cells. The source is a person between 18 and 75 years old in good health.

This clone has a count of ten or more. Read data end 3 residues before the CDR3 end; the end is taken from the germline J gene. The chain carries TRBV20-1 and TRBJ2-2; D remains ambiguous. The germline CDR1 and CDR2 sequences are DFQATT and SNEGSKA (reference sequence). The CDR3 is 14 residues long. V gave up 0 bases and J gave up 7 bases, with 12 bases separating them. The DNA read from the CDR3 is TGCAGTGCTAGAGAGGCAGTTAATATCGGGGAG. It specifies CSAREAVNIGE. The whole CDR3 sequence reads CSAREAVNIGELFF.

Many counts were recorded for this clone. The read gets to within 3 residues of the CDR3 end, and the germline J gene fills in the rest. The V gene is TRBV5-1, the J gene TRBJ2-1, with D perhaps matching TRBD2 (5 bases). V gave up 3 bases and J gave up 3 bases, with 16 bases separating them. Germline V gene lookup returns CDR1 SGHRS and CDR2 YFSETQ. This CDR3 contains 16 residues. CDR3 DNA, as far as it was read: TGCGCCAGCAGCTGGGCGGAAACTAGTAACTACAATGAG. This codes for CASSWAETSNYNE. The entire CDR3 sequence reads CASSWAETSNYNEQFF.

This clone was detected many times. The read stops 3 residues short of the end of the CDR3; the missing end is completed from the germline J gene. This chain links TRBV19 with TRBJ2-3, with 11 bases lining up with TRBD2. The CDR3 is 18 residues long. V gave up 1 base and J gave up 2 bases; unmatched junction bases: 8. CDR1 is LNHDA, CDR2 SQIVND, per germline (reference sequence). This chain's CDR3 is CASSIAGTSGRSTDTQYF. The part of the CDR3 DNA that was read is TGTGCCAGTAGTATAGCCGGTACTAGCGGGAGATCCACAGATACG. Using reference TRBV19 and TRBJ2-3 for the parts outside the CDR3, the full variable domain is DGGITQSPKYLFRKEGQNVTLSCEQNLNHDAMYWYRQDPGQGLRLIYYSQIVNDFQKGDIAEGYSVSREKKESFPLTVTSAQKNPTAFYLCASSIAGTSGRSTDTQYFGPGTRLTVL.

At least ten counts were recorded for this clone. The CDR3 end falls 3 residues outside the read, so it is completed with the germline J gene. This sequence joins TRBV2 and TRBJ1-2; 7 nucleotides line up with TRBD1. The junction had 3 bases not matched to a gene; V was cut back by 5 bases and J by 3 bases. Germline lookup yields CDR1 SNHLY and CDR2 FYNNEI. The CDR3 extends over 13 amino acids. The sequenced CDR3 bases are TGTGCCAGCAGTTTCGGGACAGACTATGGC. Protein sequence: CASSFGTDYG. The entire CDR3 protein reads CASSFGTDYGYTF.

This clone was recorded at least ten times. The CDR3 extends 3 residues past the end of the read, so its final part is completed from the germline J gene. This chain uses TRBV2 with TRBJ2-7; TRBD2 matches 9 bases. CDR3 length: 15 residues. V dropped 5 bases and J dropped 6; count of bases not matched to a gene: 11. CDR1 is SNHLY and CDR2 is FYNNEI in the germline V gene. The part of the CDR3 DNA that was read is TGTGCCAGCAGTACGATAGGCGGGAGGGCCGGCGAG. As protein: CASSTIGGRAGE. The whole CDR3 sequence reads CASSTIGGRAGEQYF.